Listed below are T cell receptor beta chains from one sample, sequenced in a study of blood T cell repertoires in COVID-19. Sequencing used immunoSEQ multiplex PCR; TCRdb keeps in-frame clones, though not all of them. The table includes more than 450,000 clones, about 90% detected once. Material for sequencing was PBMCs or T cells enriched from blood (not recorded which). Every receptor here comes from a young woman who had recovered from COVID-19. Each CDR3 is given with its conserved first and last residue. The D gene is left open where the match is weak. Expanded clones get a size class; other rows say once, few or many, or leave the size out.

j_call | v_call | clone_size | d_call | cdr3_aa | cdr3_nt
TRBJ2-1 | TRBV9 | . | TRBD2 | CASSVGRGGAYEQFF | TGTGCCAGCAGCGTAGGGCGCGGGGGGGCTTATGAGCAGTTCTTC
TRBJ2-4 | TRBV4-1 | . | TRBD1 | CASSKLLGTALKNIQYF | TGCGCCAGCAGCAAGTTACTTGGGACAGCGCTAAAAAACATTCAGTACTTC
TRBJ1-1 | TRBV5-1 | few | TRBD1 | CASSSGQGNTEAFF | TGCGCCAGCAGCTCGGGACAGGGGAACACTGAAGCTTTCTTT
TRBJ1-5 | TRBV24-1 | once | TRBD1 | CATGQGNPAGPQHF | TGTGCCACAGGACAGGGGAACCCCGCAGGGCCCCAGCATTTT
TRBJ1-3 | TRBV4-1 | once | . | CASCARTGWGSGNTIYF | TGCGCCAGCTGCGCCCGAACAGGGTGGGGCTCTGGAAACACCATATATTTT
TRBJ1-6 | TRBV5-5 | once | . | CASSLGANNSPLHF | TGTGCCAGCAGCTTGGGAGCTAATAATTCACCCCTCCACTTT
TRBJ1-1 | TRBV5-1 | once | TRBD1 | CASSYIGQGGTEAFF | TGCGCCAGCAGTTATATCGGACAGGGAGGCACTGAAGCTTTCTTT
TRBJ1-1 | TRBV3-1/TRBV3-2 | few | . | CASSQEAREGTEAFF | TGTGCCAGCAGCCAAGAAGCCAGGGAGGGGACTGAAGCTTTCTTT
TRBJ1-1 | TRBV29-1 | once | . | CTNPPPGHRLWNTEAFF | TGCACCAACCCCCCCCCAGGGCACCGACTGTGGAACACTGAAGCTTTCTTT
TRBJ1-3 | TRBV19 | . | . | CASRVRSIGNTIYF | TGTGCCAGTCGCGTGAGGAGTATTGGAAACACCATATATTTT
TRBJ1-4 | TRBV18 | once | . | CASSRSNSFNEKLFF | TGTGCCAGCTCACGATCAAACAGCTTTAATGAAAAACTGTTTTTT
TRBJ2-7 | TRBV7-9 | few | TRBD2 | CASSFATSGGPKQYF | TGTGCCAGCAGCTTCGCCACTAGCGGGGGGCCTAAGCAGTACTTC
TRBJ1-1 | TRBV7-9 | . | . | CANLPSSRMNTEAFF | TGTGCCAACCTACCGAGTTCGAGAATGAACACTGAAGCTTTCTTT
TRBJ2-7 | TRBV19 | . | TRBD1 | CASSRQPGQTYEQYF | TGTGCCAGTAGCCGACAGCCGGGACAGACCTACGAGCAGTACTTC
TRBJ1-6 | TRBV2 | . | . | CASSLGGVYNSPLHF | TGTGCCAGCAGCCTGGGGGGGGTCTATAATTCACCCCTCCACTTT
TRBJ1-3 | TRBV10-3 | . | . | CAISEPPGAPVNTIYF | TGTGCCATCAGTGAGCCTCCGGGAGCACCCGTAAACACCATATATTTT
TRBJ2-5 | TRBV7-7 | . | . | CASSLARGETQYF | TGTGCTAGCAGCTTAGCGCGGGGAGAGACCCAGTACTTC
TRBJ2-7 | TRBV13 | . | . | CASSFSGYEQYF | TGTGCCAGCAGCTTCTCAGGCTACGAGCAGTACTTC
TRBJ2-7 | TRBV7-2 | . | TRBD2 | CASRPSGGASEQYF | TGTGCCAGCAGGCCTAGCGGGGGGGCCTCCGAGCAGTACTTC
TRBJ1-4 | TRBV30 | . | TRBD1 | CAWRPSGQGEKLFF | TGTGCCTGGCGTCCCTCGGGACAGGGTGAAAAACTGTTTTTT
TRBJ2-5 | TRBV25-1 | . | . | CASSEAPGQGQETQYF | TGTGCCAGCAGTGAAGCCCCCGGGCAGGGTCAAGAGACCCAGTACTTC
TRBJ2-7 | TRBV25-1 | once | TRBD2 | CASSECGSGGLRPYEQYF | TGTGCCAGCAGTGAATGCGGTAGCGGGGGATTACGACCCTACGAGCAGTACTTC
TRBJ2-5 | TRBV7-2 | once | TRBD2 | CASSARLAGQTQYF | TGTGCCAGCAGCGCAAGACTAGCAGGCCAGACCCAGTACTTC
TRBJ1-1 | TRBV10-3 | . | . | CAISESVGEREAFF | TGTGCCATCAGTGAGTCCGTTGGGGAGAGGGAAGCTTTCTTT
TRBJ1-4 | TRBV19 | . | TRBD1 | CASSGPGQSNEKLFF | TGTGCCAGTAGTGGACCGGGACAGTCAAATGAAAAACTGTTTTTT
TRBJ2-7 | TRBV5-1 | once | . | CASSLGGGFAYEQYF | TGCGCCAGCAGCTTGGGAGGTGGGTTTGCCTACGAGCAGTACTTC
TRBJ2-5 | TRBV6-1 | . | . | CASSERLGARETQYF | TGTGCCAGCAGTGAAAGACTGGGGGCGAGGGAGACCCAGTACTTC
TRBJ1-2 | TRBV15 | . | TRBD1 | CATSPYEDRPDGYTF | TGTGCCACCAGCCCGTACGAGGACAGGCCAGATGGCTACACCTTC
TRBJ2-7 | TRBV5-8 | . | . | CASSSDKSYEQYF | TGTGCCAGCAGTTCTGACAAGTCCTACGAGCAGTACTTC
TRBJ2-3 | TRBV11-2 | . | . | CASSRRAGNTDTQYF | TGTGCCAGCAGCCGAAGGGCGGGAAACACAGATACGCAGTATTTT
TRBJ1-1 | TRBV7-6 | . | TRBD1 | CASSLATGETEAFF | TGTGCCAGCAGCTTAGCTACAGGGGAGACTGAAGCTTTCTTT
TRBJ2-5 | TRBV7-9 | . | TRBD1 | CASSFDRVEETQYF | TGTGCCAGCAGCTTCGACAGGGTGGAAGAGACCCAGTACTTC
TRBJ2-5 | TRBV11-1 | . | . | CASSPQETQYF | TGTGCCAGCAGCCCTCAAGAGACCCAGTACTTC
TRBJ2-7 | TRBV6-6 | once | TRBD1 | CASSYGPGQGDQYF | TGTGCCAGCAGTTACGGTCCGGGACAGGGGGACCAGTACTTC
TRBJ1-1 | TRBV5-1 | . | . | CASSLVGAPNTEAFF | TGCGCCAGCAGCTTGGTAGGAGCGCCGAACACTGAAGCTTTCTTT
TRBJ1-5 | TRBV15 | . | . | CATSRDREYPQHF | TGTGCCACCAGCAGAGATCGAGAGTACCCCCAGCATTTT
TRBJ1-1 | TRBV5-1 | . | . | CASSLALGRRAFF | TGCGCCAGCAGCTTGGCGTTAGGGAGGCGAGCTTTCTTT
TRBJ2-5 | TRBV27 | . | . | CASSPGGGEKTQYF | TGTGCCAGCAGTCCCGGAGGGGGGGAGAAGACCCAGTACTTC
TRBJ1-1 | TRBV3-1/TRBV3-2 | . | . | CASSLRVETEAFF | TGTGCCAGCAGCCTCCGAGTAGAGACTGAAGCTTTCTTT
TRBJ1-3 | TRBV6-5 | . | . | CASRSYSSGNTIYF | TGTGCCAGCAGGAGTTACAGCTCTGGAAACACCATATATTTT
TRBJ2-1 | TRBV5-1 | . | . | CASSLAGAGGEQFF | TGCGCCAGCAGCTTGGCCGGAGCGGGTGGTGAGCAGTTCTTC
TRBJ2-3 | TRBV9 | . | . | CASSTGLFSTDTQYF | TGTGCCAGCAGCACCGGACTGTTTAGCACAGATACGCAGTATTTT
TRBJ1-1 | TRBV3-1/TRBV3-2 | . | TRBD1 | CASSQATGETEAFF | TGTGCCAGCAGCCAAGCTACAGGGGAAACTGAAGCTTTCTTT
TRBJ2-3 | TRBV6-5 | . | . | CASRRADTQYF | TGTGCCAGCAGGAGAGCAGATACGCAGTATTTT
TRBJ2-3 | TRBV3-1/TRBV3-2 | . | . | CASSDTGSTDTQYF | TGTGCCAGCAGCGACACCGGTAGCACAGATACGCAGTATTTT
TRBJ2-7 | TRBV9 | . | TRBD1 | CASSVGQGSDEQYF | TGTGCCAGCAGCGTAGGACAGGGGAGCGACGAGCAGTACTTC
TRBJ1-2 | TRBV3-1/TRBV3-2 | few | TRBD1 | CASSQETGQYGYTF | TGTGCCAGCAGCCAAGAGACAGGGCAATATGGCTACACCTTC
TRBJ1-2 | TRBV18 | once | . | CASSTGSNYGYTF | TGTGCCAGCTCAACAGGCTCCAACTATGGCTACACCTTC
TRBJ2-3 | TRBV27 | . | . | CASSYHSTDTQYF | TGTGCCAGCAGTTATCATAGCACAGATACGCAGTATTTT
TRBJ1-1 | TRBV19 | . | . | CASSSRGAEAFF | TGTGCCAGTAGCTCCCGGGGGGCTGAAGCTTTCTTT
TRBJ1-3 | TRBV29-1 | few | TRBD1 | CSVTRRSTTRDRANGLGNTIYF | TGCAGCGTTACACGTAGGTCGACTACTCGGGACAGGGCTAACGGATTGGGTAACACCATATATTTT
TRBJ2-3 | TRBV28 | . | . | CASFFGGSDTQYF | TGTGCCAGCTTTTTCGGGGGATCAGATACGCAGTATTTT
TRBJ1-2 | TRBV10-2 | . | . | CASSGSNSPLGWGYTF | TGCGCCAGCAGTGGGTCCAACAGCCCCTTAGGTTGGGGCTACACCTTC